This TCR beta chain was profiled in a study of shared clonotypes between healthy human individuals. Regarding the study as a whole: The study generally estimated greater richness for naive than memory subsets.

The germline V gene encodes CDR1 SQVTM and CDR2 ANQGSEA. The CDR3 covers 13 residues. The V gene lost 3 bases and the J gene lost 5 bases, with 13 bases spanning the gap. About this clone: Its matching antigen is unknown.

The authors ran the assay at deep level. Here immunoSEQ multiplex PCR was the method, and the copy in TCRdb shows in-frame clones only, minus some. In the table there are approximately 530,000 clones, almost 97% of which are singletons. The sequencing input was naive CD4+ T cells sorted from blood. As for subset: CD45RA+ positively selected. The J gene is TRBJ2-5, the V gene TRBV29-1; possibly TRBD1 for D (7 bases). The sequence derives from a woman aged 25-40 years in good health. The DNA of the CDR3 is TGCAGCGTTGACTCGCAGGGGGGCGAGACCCAGTACTTC. Protein: CSVDSQGGETQYF.